Given below is one TCR beta chain in context. The antigen remains undetermined. Germline CDR1 is MDHEN and CDR2 is SYDVKM. V gave up 6 bases and J gave up 10 bases, with 16 bases separating them. This CDR3 is built from 13 residues. Unique-molecular-identifier-tagged TCR beta cDNA libraries were used. TCRdb independently ran MiXCR on the PCR reads; one entry per CDR3 protein. The sample comprises roughly 730,000 distinct CDR3 sequences, less than 35% of which are singletons, and approximately 0.55% rests with the top ten. This entry is derived from a study of post-analysis software for immune sequencing data. Study-level information: Both relapsing-remitting and secondary progressive multiple sclerosis featured among the disease courses, as did progressive-relapsing multiple sclerosis.

Findings and caveats of the study: By F measure, strong co-clustering occurred among samples prepared in the same batch. Roughly five TRBV segments were significantly more frequent in patients than in controls. TRBV5-6, TRBV5-1 and TRBV20-1 were among these segments.

This sequence originates from a girl between 10 and 17 years old with multiple sclerosis. Source material: blood. V is TRBV28 and J is TRBJ2-1; a weak D match, TRBD2 (5 bases). CDR3: CASSRPLEAEQFF. The DNA for the CDR3 is TGTGCCAGCAGCAGACCCCTGGAGGCCGAGCAGTTCTTC.